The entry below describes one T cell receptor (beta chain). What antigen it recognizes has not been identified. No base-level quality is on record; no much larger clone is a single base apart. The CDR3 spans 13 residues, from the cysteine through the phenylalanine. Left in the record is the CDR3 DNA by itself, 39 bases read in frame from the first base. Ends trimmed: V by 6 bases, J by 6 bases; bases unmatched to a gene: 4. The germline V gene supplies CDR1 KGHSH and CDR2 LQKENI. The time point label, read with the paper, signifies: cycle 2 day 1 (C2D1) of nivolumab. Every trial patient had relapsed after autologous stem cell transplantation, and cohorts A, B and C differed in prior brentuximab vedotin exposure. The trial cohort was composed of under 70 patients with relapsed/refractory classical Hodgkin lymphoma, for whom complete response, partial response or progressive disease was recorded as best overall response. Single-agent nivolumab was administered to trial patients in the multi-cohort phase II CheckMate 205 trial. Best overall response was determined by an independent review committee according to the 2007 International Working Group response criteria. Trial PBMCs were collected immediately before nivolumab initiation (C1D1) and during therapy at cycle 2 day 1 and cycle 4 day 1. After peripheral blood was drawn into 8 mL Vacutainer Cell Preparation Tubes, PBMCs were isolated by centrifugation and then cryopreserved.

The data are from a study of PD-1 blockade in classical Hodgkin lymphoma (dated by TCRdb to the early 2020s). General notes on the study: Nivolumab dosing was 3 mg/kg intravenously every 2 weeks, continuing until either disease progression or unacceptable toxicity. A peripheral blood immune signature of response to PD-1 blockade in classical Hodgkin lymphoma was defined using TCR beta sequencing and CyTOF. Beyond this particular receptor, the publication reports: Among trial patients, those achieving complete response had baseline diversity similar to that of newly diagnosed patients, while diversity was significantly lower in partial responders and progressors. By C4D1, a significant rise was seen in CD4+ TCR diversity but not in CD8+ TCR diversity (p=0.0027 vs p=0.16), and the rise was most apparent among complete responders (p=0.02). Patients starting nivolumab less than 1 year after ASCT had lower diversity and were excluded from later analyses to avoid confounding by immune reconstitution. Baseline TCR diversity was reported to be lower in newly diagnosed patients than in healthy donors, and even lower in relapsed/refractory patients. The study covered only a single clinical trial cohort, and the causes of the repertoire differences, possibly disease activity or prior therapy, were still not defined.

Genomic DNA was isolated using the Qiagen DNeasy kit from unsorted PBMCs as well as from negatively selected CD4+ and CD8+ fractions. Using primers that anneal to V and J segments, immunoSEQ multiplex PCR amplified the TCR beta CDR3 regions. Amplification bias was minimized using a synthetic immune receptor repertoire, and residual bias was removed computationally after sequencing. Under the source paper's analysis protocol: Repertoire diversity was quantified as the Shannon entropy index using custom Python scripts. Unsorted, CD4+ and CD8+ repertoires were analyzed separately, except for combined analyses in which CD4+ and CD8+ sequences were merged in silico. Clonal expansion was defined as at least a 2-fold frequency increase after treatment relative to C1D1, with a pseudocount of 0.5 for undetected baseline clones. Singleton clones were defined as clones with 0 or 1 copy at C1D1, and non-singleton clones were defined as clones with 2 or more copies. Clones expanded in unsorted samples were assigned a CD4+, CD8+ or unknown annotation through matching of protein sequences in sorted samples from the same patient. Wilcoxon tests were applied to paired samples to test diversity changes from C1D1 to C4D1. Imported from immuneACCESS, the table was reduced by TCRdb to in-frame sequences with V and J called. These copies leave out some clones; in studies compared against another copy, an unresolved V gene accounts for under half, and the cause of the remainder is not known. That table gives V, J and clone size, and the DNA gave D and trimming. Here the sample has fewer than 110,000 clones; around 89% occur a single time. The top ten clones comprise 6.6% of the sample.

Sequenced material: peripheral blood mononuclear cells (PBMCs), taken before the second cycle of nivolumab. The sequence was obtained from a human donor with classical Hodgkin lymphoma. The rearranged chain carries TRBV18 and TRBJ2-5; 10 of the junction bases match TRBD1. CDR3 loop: CASSWTGGKTQYF. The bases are TGTGCCAGCTCCTGGACAGGGGGGAAGACCCAGTACTTC.